Listed below are T cell receptor beta chains from one sample, sequenced in a study of T-cell reconstitution after alpha-beta-depleted transplantation in children. Each CDR3 protein gets one entry after TCRdb re-called the PCR reads with MiXCR. This sample has a few hundred thousand distinct CDR3 sequences; 10% occur once, and the top ten carry around 2.5%. The sample here was PBMCs from the stem cell graft donor, taken from the stem cell graft. The receptors come from a human donor who donated a stem cell graft to a child with acute lymphoblastic leukemia. The CDR3 runs from the conserved cysteine through the conserved F or W. D genes are given only for firm matches. Rows give clone size only sometimes, using once, few, many, or a class for an expanded clone.

D gene	clone size	J gene	V gene	CDR3 DNA	CDR3 protein
-	-	TRBJ2-1	TRBV12-3/TRBV12-4	TGTGCCAGCAGGAAGCTCAGGTGGGGCAATGAGCAGTTCTTC	CASRKLRWGNEQFF
TRBD2	-	TRBJ2-1	TRBV6-5	TGTGCCAGCAGTTACGTCGGGGGGATTAACAATGAGCAGTTCTTC	CASSYVGGINNEQFF
TRBD1	few	TRBJ1-5	TRBV5-5	TGTGCCAGCAGCTGGGGGACAGCTAGCAATCAGCCCCAGCATTTT	CASSWGTASNQPQHF
TRBD1	few	TRBJ2-7	TRBV19	TGTGCCAGTAGTCCGGGGACAGGGGCAGCGAACGAGCAGTACTTC	CASSPGTGAANEQYF
TRBD2	many	TRBJ2-2	TRBV28	TGTGCCAGCAGTAAACAAGGACTAGCGAACACCGGGGAGCTGTTTTTT	CASSKQGLANTGELFF
-	many	TRBJ2-7	TRBV20-1	TGCAGTGCTCCGAAAGGGGTCCACGAGCAGTACTTC	CSAPKGVHEQYF
TRBD1	-	TRBJ1-2	TRBV3-1	TGTGCCAGCAGCCAGGACTACAGGGGGCTCGATGGCTACACCTTC	CASSQDYRGLDGYTF
-	few	TRBJ2-1	TRBV7-2	TGTGCCAGCAGCCCAGAGGGGGAGGCCCTATACAATGAGCAGTTCTTC	CASSPEGEALYNEQFF
TRBD1	-	TRBJ2-2	TRBV5-1	TGCGCCAGCAGCTTGCTGATAATTGGGACAGACACCGGGGAGCTGTTTTTT	CASSLLIIGTDTGELFF
TRBD2	few	TRBJ2-2	TRBV7-9	TGTGCCAGCAGCTCCGCCCCACTAGCGGGAGCGCGAGCTTCCAACACCGGGGAGCTGTTTTTT	CASSSAPLAGARASNTGELFF
-	-	TRBJ2-1	TRBV7-9	TGTGCCAGCACCCCCGGGGAGAGGAATGAGCAGTTCTTC	CASTPGERNEQFF
TRBD1	-	TRBJ2-2	TRBV28	TGTGCCAGCTTTGACAGGGCGAACACCGGGGAGCTGTTTTTT	CASFDRANTGELFF
-	-	TRBJ2-3	TRBV19	TGTGCCAGTAGTATTTTGACGGGGGCGGAGGATACGCAGTATTTT	CASSILTGAEDTQYF
TRBD1	many	TRBJ2-5	TRBV13	TGTGCCAGCAGCACCGACAGGGGCCCCACCCAAGAGACCCAGTACTTC	CASSTDRGPTQETQYF
TRBD2	-	TRBJ2-1	TRBV14	TGTGCCAGCAGCCAAGTATTTTGGACTAGCCACAATGAGCAGTTCTTC	CASSQVFWTSHNEQFF
TRBD1	few	TRBJ2-3	TRBV5-1	TGCGCCAGCAGCTTGACAGGGGTGAATGCGGATACGCAGTATTTT	CASSLTGVNADTQYF
TRBD1	-	TRBJ2-6	TRBV11-2	TGTGCCAGCAGCTTCCCTCCGGGACAGGGCCCTGGTGGGGCCAACGTCCTGACTTTC	CASSFPPGQGPGGANVLTF
-	-	TRBJ2-3	TRBV12-3/TRBV12-4	TGTGCCAGCAGTGCGGGAATGGATTTCACAGATACGCAGTATTTT	CASSAGMDFTDTQYF
-	-	TRBJ2-3	TRBV19	TGTGCCAGTACGACAGGAGCCCTCACAGATACGCAGTATTTT	CASTTGALTDTQYF
TRBD2	-	TRBJ2-1	TRBV4-2	TGTGCCAGCAGCCTCTTGGGGACTAGCGCCCACAATGAGCAGTTCTTC	CASSLLGTSAHNEQFF
TRBD1	few	TRBJ1-4	TRBV27	TGTGCCAGCAGGTCGCCCTCACAGGGGAAACTGTTTTTT	CASRSPSQGKLFF
-	many	TRBJ2-4	TRBV4-1	TGCGCCAGCAGCCAAGACTACACGATTCAGTACTTC	CASSQDYTIQYF
TRBD2	-	TRBJ2-1	TRBV4-3	TGCGCCAGCAGCCACGGACTAGCGGGAGGGAATGAGCAGTTCTTC	CASSHGLAGGNEQFF
TRBD2	few	TRBJ2-2	TRBV11-2	TGTGCCAGCAGCCGAAAAATCACCTTAGCGGGAGGTCTCACCGGGGAGCTGTTTTTT	CASSRKITLAGGLTGELFF
-	-	TRBJ2-1	TRBV7-3	TGTGCCAGCAGCTTAAGGCCCTCAACTAGTTTGCCCCAAAACAACAAGAACAATGAGCAGTTCTTC	CASSLRPSTSLPQNNKNNEQFF
TRBD2	few	TRBJ2-1	TRBV12-3/TRBV12-4	TGTGCCAGCAGTTTTACTCCCCGACTAGCGGGAGGGTCCGAGCAGTTCTTC	CASSFTPRLAGGSEQFF